The source of this T cell receptor beta chain is a study of blood T cells in healthy people across ages. General observations from the study: Unsorted PBMCs prevented conclusive naive versus antigen-experienced comparison.

The germline V gene has CDR1 SGDLS and CDR2 YYNGEE. Trimming took 5 bases from V and 4 from J, leaving 24 bases between them. The CDR3 runs to 17 residues. Sample-barcoded 5' priming and a J-beta primer mix drove a second PCR of roughly 7 to 11 cycles. Every single cDNA molecule received a tag from a template-switch adaptor with 12 random nucleotides. One entry per CDR3 protein, called by TCRdb with MiXCR from the 5' RACE reads. Among approximately 960,000 distinct CDR3 sequences, 25% to 30% were seen once, and the ten largest hold about 9.4%. This clonotype came up once. Its antigen is unidentified. This sample was also put to use in a study of T cells of mothers and their children.

The source of this sequence is a middle-aged woman in good health. Material for sequencing was blood. The gene calls are TRBV9 and TRBJ1-2; D possibly corresponds to TRBD1 (6 bases). CDR3 bases: TGTGCCAGCAGTGGGTGCGGACAGTCAGGCTACTTCTATGGCTACACCTTC. Amino acid sequence: CASSGCGQSGYFYGYTF.